This TCR beta chain is from a study of blood T cell repertoires in COVID-19. As for the study in general: The United States, Italy and Spain provided the acute and convalescent COVID-19 samples. From T cells, B-cell-depleted T cells, or PBMCs came the material, which was cDNA or gDNA.

One Seattle source followed patients from active infection through their disease course. The trim removed 1 base at V and 7 bases at J, leaving 12 bases unmatched. In germline, CDR1 is KGHSH, CDR2 LQKENI. This CDR3 region has 16 residues. Authors' data handling: Reference gene primer amplification gave estimated nucleated cell counts. The protocol was immunoSEQ multiplex PCR, while the TCRdb copy is restricted to in-frame clones and leaves out a portion. V, J and clone size reflect that table, while D and trimming were determined from the DNA. The table shows 120,000 to 150,000 clones, with 88% occurring only once.

This chain links TRBV18 with TRBJ1-1, with TRBD1 identical over 7 bases. The sequenced sample consisted of peripheral blood. The receptor comes from a human donor with COVID-19, enrolled during active disease. The donor label of this sample is uncertain. The CDR3 sequence: CASSPRRSGGWDEAFF. In DNA, the CDR3 is TGTGCCAGCTCACCACGTCGATCAGGGGGTTGGGATGAAGCTTTCTTT.